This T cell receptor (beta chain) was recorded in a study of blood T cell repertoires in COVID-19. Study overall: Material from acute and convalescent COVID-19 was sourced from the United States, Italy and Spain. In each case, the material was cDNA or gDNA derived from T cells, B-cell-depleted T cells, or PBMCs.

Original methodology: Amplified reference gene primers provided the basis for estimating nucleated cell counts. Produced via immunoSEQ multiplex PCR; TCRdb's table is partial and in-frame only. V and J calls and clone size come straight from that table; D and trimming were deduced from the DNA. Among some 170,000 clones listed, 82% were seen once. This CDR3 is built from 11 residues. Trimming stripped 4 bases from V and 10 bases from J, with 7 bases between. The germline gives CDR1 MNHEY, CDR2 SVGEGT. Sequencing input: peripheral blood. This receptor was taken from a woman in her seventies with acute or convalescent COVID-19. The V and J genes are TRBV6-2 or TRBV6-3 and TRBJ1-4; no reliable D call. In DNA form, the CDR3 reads TGTGCCAGCAGTTTGCAGGTAAAACTGTTTTTT. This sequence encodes CASSLQVKLFF.